A single sample gave rise to the 30 T cell receptor beta chains below, sequenced in a study of cytomegalovirus exposure and HLA in healthy donors. The study ran its PCR with 60 Vbeta and 13 Jbeta primers. Sequencing was performed with immunoSEQ multiplex PCR; in TCRdb, only in-frame clones are kept and a portion is missing. The data hold about 130,000 clones, with about 74% observed a single time. The specimen was PBMCs. The receptor set was obtained from a woman in her forties or fifties in good health and CMV-seropositive.

The chain joins TRBV2 to TRBJ2-3; TRBD2 aligns across 13 bases. V shed 4 bases, J shed 0 bases, and the junction held 7 bases outside the gene matches. The germline gives CDR1 SNHLY, CDR2 FYNNEI. The CDR3 totals 18 residues. The CDR3 here is CASSGLAGGIPSTDTQYF. The CDR3 DNA reads TGTGCCAGCAGTGGACTAGCGGGGGGAATTCCTAGCACAGATACGCAGTATTTT.

Turning to this clone: This CDR3 fails to terminate in the conserved phenylalanine or tryptophan, so it likely reflects a read error. It is unclear where the CDR3 begins or ends on the DNA, so no DNA is shown, and the CDR3 is as TCRdb lists it. This chain connects TRBV11-2 to TRBJ1-4; the table's D call, TRBD1, was not checked against the DNA. The CDR3 spans 13 amino acids, including both terminal residues. The V gene's germline CDR1 is SGHAT and CDR2 FQNNGV. The CDR3 reads CASSLDRGGQVKV.

The V and J genes are TRBV5-6 and TRBJ2-2; D uncertain. The CDR3 covers 14 residues. The V end lost 2 bases, the J end lost 1 base, and 6 bases lay between the germline ends. CDR1 is SGHDT, CDR2 YYEEEE, per germline. CDR3 bases: TGTGCCAGCAGCTTTAATCGGAACACCGGGGAGCTGTTTTTT. Its translation: CASSFNRNTGELFF.

The gene calls are TRBV2 and TRBJ1-5; TRBD1 matches 7 bases. There are 14 residues in the CDR3. Germline CDR1 is SNHLY and CDR2 is FYNNEI. The V segment lost 4 bases and the J segment 4 bases; nucleotides outside the gene matches: 4. The CDR3 coding sequence is TGTGCCAGCAGTGGACAGGGTGGGAATCAGCCCCAGCATTTT. It yields the protein CASSGQGGNQPQHF.

This clone has more than one count but fewer than ten. The V gene is TRBV20-1, the J gene TRBJ2-3; D ambiguous. Germline CDR1 reads DFQATT; CDR2 reads SNEGSKA (reference sequence). The V end lost 5 bases, the J end lost 5 bases, and 8 bases lay between the germline ends. The CDR3 runs to 11 residues. The CDR3 is CSARLKDTQYF. CDR3 coding DNA: TGCAGTGCTCGTCTTAAAGATACGCAGTATTTT.

The chain has TRBV21-1 and TRBJ1-4; the listed D gene, TRBD1, was not tested against the DNA. TRBV21-1 represents a pseudogene. CDR3 size: 15 residues. The CDR3: CASGRRGAFSEKLFF. Written as DNA, the CDR3 is TGTGCCAGCGGACGCAGGGGAGCATTCAGTGAAAAACTGTTTTTT.

Written as DNA, the CDR3 is TGTGCCAGCAGTTACAGGCCGGACTTCTCTGGAAACACCATATATTTT. Translated: CASSYRPDFSGNTIYF. The chain employs TRBV6-5 and TRBJ1-3; no definite D call. Trimming removed 2 bases from V and 0 bases from J, with 11 bases in between. The CDR3 is made up of 16 amino acids. CDR1 is MNHEY and CDR2 is SVGAGI in the germline V gene.

This chain uses TRBV27 with TRBJ2-5, with 7 nucleotides matching TRBD1. V lost 7 bases and J lost 0; bases outside the gene matches: 11. This CDR3 contains 16 residues. Germline-derived CDR1 and CDR2 are MNHEY and SMNVEV (reference sequence). The CDR3 bases are TGTGCCAGCATGAGAGTAGGGGGCCAAAACCAAGAGACCCAGTACTTC. Its protein is CASMRVGGQNQETQYF.

The rearrangement links TRBV21-1 to TRBJ2-3; the tabulated D call, TRBD2, remains unverified against the DNA. TRBV21-1 counts as a pseudogene. The CDR3 is made up of 21 amino acids. CDR3 DNA: TGTGCCAGCAGCAAATCCCTGGGACGGGAAGAGACTAGCGGGGGGGCAGATACGCAGTATTTT. Its translation: CASSKSLGREETSGGADTQYF.

This sequence joins TRBV10-3 and TRBJ2-7; 7 nucleotides agree with TRBD2. The CDR3 length is 12 residues. Germline V gives CDR1 ENHRY, CDR2 SYGVKD. V shed 10 bases, J shed 5 bases, and the junction held 8 bases outside the gene matches. The CDR3 DNA sequence: TGTGCCACAGGGACTACTTTCAACGAGCAGTACTTC. It translates to CATGTTFNEQYF.

This chain uses TRBV2 with TRBJ1-2, with TRBD1 matching over 7 bases. V lost 2 bases to trimming and J lost 3 bases; unmatched junction nucleotides: 3. The CDR3 is 14 residues long. Germline loops: CDR1 SNHLY, CDR2 FYNNEI. This CDR3 reads CASSEQGGYYGYTF. The CDR3, as DNA: TGTGCCAGCAGTGAACAGGGGGGATACTATGGCTACACCTTC.

The chain recombines TRBV25-1 with TRBJ2-7, with D possibly TRBD1 on 5 matching bases. The CDR3 contains 13 residues. The germline gives CDR1 MGHDK, CDR2 SYGVNS. Deletions cut 2 bases from V and 5 bases from J, with 10 bases between. CDR3 in DNA: TGTGCCAGCAGTGAAGCAGGGCGAAACGAGCAGTACTTC. Translating it yields CASSEAGRNEQYF.

CDR3 sequence reads: CASPGTGPNEQYF. CDR3 nucleotide sequence: TGTGCCAGCCCAGGGACAGGGCCAAACGAGCAGTACTTC. This chain connects TRBV2 to TRBJ2-5; TRBD1 agrees at 9 bases. The J call may be in error: the DNA end matches TRBJ2-7 better. The CDR3 extends over 13 amino acids. The germline V gene encodes CDR1 SNHLY and CDR2 FYNNEI.

This chain connects TRBV18 to TRBJ1-4; 11 positions match TRBD1. The germline gives CDR1 KGHSH, CDR2 LQKENI. With V trimmed by 6 bases and J by 8 bases, 8 bases remained unmatched. The CDR3 covers 15 residues. The CDR3 DNA reads as TGTGCCAGCTCTCCGCCGGGACAGGGGGAGGAAAAACTGTTTTTT. Protein product: CASSPPGQGEEKLFF.

The rearrangement joins TRBV19 to TRBJ2-5, with D maybe TRBD2 (5 bases). Germline V gene sequence: CDR1 LNHDA, CDR2 SQIVND (reference sequence). The CDR3 extends over 13 amino acids. V was cut by 2 bases and J by 11 bases, with 15 bases left in between. CDR3 DNA sequence: TGTGCCAGTAGTATAAGACCGGAGGAAGGGCAGTACTTC. Its protein is CASSIRPEEGQYF.

There are a few counts of this clone. The chain joins TRBV5-1 to TRBJ2-7, with a weak D call TRBD1 (6 bases). Between the trimmed V and J ends, which lost 0 bases and 2 bases, there was a span of 12 bases. The CDR3 runs to 15 residues. The germline V gene has CDR1 SGHRS and CDR2 YFSETQ. The CDR3 DNA reads as TGCGCCAGCAGCTTGGGATGGACAGCTACCTACGAGCAGTACTTC. Its protein product is CASSLGWTATYEQYF.

The genes are TRBV10-3 and TRBJ1-3; TRBD1 matches 8 bases. The CDR3 runs 15 residues. V lost 6 bases, J lost 1 base, and 5 bases stayed unmatched. CDR1 and CDR2 from the germline V gene are ENHRY and SYGVKD. The DNA for the CDR3 is TGTGCCATCAGGGATACAGGGGGTTCTGGAAACACCATATATTTT. Translation gives CAIRDTGGSGNTIYF.

The chain employs TRBV5-4 and TRBJ1-4; perhaps TRBD1 as D (6 bases). The CDR3 sequence is 14 residues long. CDR1 is SGHNT and CDR2 is YYREEE in the germline V gene (reference sequence). V gave up 2 bases and J gave up 5 bases, with 10 bases separating them. The CDR3 sequence: CASSFEGGNEKLFF. The CDR3 DNA reads TGTGCCAGCAGCTTTGAGGGGGGGAATGAAAAACTGTTTTTT.

The rearrangement joins TRBV28 to TRBJ2-7; the D gene is possibly TRBD1 (5 bases). Between the trimmed V and J ends, which lost 2 bases and 3 bases, there was a span of 11 bases. The CDR3 consists of 14 residues. Germline V lookup: CDR1 MDHEN, CDR2 SYDVKM. The CDR3 spells CASSLQGIFYEQYF. The CDR3, as DNA: TGTGCCAGCAGTTTACAGGGAATTTTCTACGAGCAGTACTTC.

The chain couples TRBV28 to TRBJ2-7, with D possibly being TRBD2 (5 bases). The CDR3 covers 12 residues. Germline loops: CDR1 MDHEN, CDR2 SYDVKM. V was clipped by 8 bases and J by 6 bases, with 14 bases between them. The CDR3 DNA sequence: TGTGCCAGCGTCCCTAGCTACGGCGAGCAGTACTTC. It specifies CASVPSYGEQYF.

This chain joins TRBV6-4 and TRBJ2-2, with D unclear. The germline gives CDR1 MRHNA, CDR2 SNTAGT. The CDR3 totals 17 residues. Trimming shortened V by 0 bases and J by 0 bases, and 11 bases separated the two germline ends. The CDR3 loop is CASSDSRGAANTGELFF. CDR3 DNA: TGTGCCAGCAGTGACTCTAGAGGTGCCGCGAACACCGGGGAGCTGTTTTTT.

The chain links TRBV7-8 to TRBJ2-5; a weak D match, TRBD2 (5 bases). The CDR3 contains 13 residues. CDR1 and CDR2 from the germline V gene are SGHVS and FQNEAQ. Trimming took off 7 bases at V and 5 bases at J, with 14 bases between the two ends. In DNA, the CDR3 is TGTGCCAGCACTGGAGGCGTAGGGGAGACCCAGTACTTC. Residues: CASTGGVGETQYF.

This rearrangement joins TRBV4-1 to TRBJ2-1; TRBD2 matches at 8 bases. CDR1 and CDR2 (germline): MGHRA, YSYEKL. V was pared by 0 bases and J by 6 bases, with 10 bases of the junction left unmatched. The CDR3 runs to 17 residues. The CDR3 here is CASSQDLVVAGLNEQFF. The CDR3 DNA follows: TGCGCCAGCAGCCAAGATTTGGTGGTAGCGGGGCTCAATGAGCAGTTCTTC.

This clone was counted a single time. V and J are TRBV10-3 and TRBJ2-7; tentatively, D is TRBD2 (5 bases). The CDR3 length is 15 residues. V was cut by 3 bases and J by 0 bases, with 12 bases left in between. Per germline, CDR1 ENHRY and CDR2 SYGVKD. The CDR3 DNA reads as TGTGCCATCAGTGATCCGGGAACTAACTCCTACGAGCAGTACTTC. It codes for CAISDPGTNSYEQYF.

This clone has a handful of counts. One junction end does not reproduce the germline sequence, and a read error may be involved. The chain uses TRBV7-9 and TRBJ1-4, with D tentatively TRBD1 (5 bases). The CDR3 length is 14 residues. Germline CDR1 SEHNR, CDR2 FQNEAQ (reference sequence). The CDR3 bases are TGTTCCAGCAGCTTACCAGGGTTTGGTGAAAAACTGTTTTTT. Its translation is CSSSLPGFGEKLFF. Full variable domain (outside the CDR3, taken from reference TRBV7-9 and TRBJ1-4): DTGVSQNPRHKITKRGQNVTFRCDPISEHNRLYWYRQTLGQGPEFLTYFQNEAQLEKSRLLSDRFSAERPKGSFSTLEIQRTEQGDSAMYLCSSSLPGFGEKLFFGSGTQLSVL.

The chain uses TRBV11-3 and TRBJ2-1, with no clear D. CDR1 is SGHNT and CDR2 is YENEEA in the germline V gene. The CDR3 runs 13 residues. Trimming pared 0 bases from V and 5 bases from J, leaving 5 bases between. CDR3 in DNA: TGTGCCAGCAGCTTAGATTCAGACAATGAGCAGTTCTTC. Translation: CASSLDSDNEQFF. Full variable domain (rest looked up from reference TRBV11-3 and TRBJ2-1): EAGVVQSPRYKIIEKKQPVAFWCNPISGHNTLYWYLQNLGQGPELLIRYENEEAVDDSQLPKDRFSAERLKGVDSTLKIQPAELGDSAVYLCASSLDSDNEQFFGPGTRLTVL.

V gene TRBV6-5 combines with J gene TRBJ1-5; maybe TRBD1 (5 bases). CDR3 length equals 16 residues. Trimming pared 0 bases from V and 0 bases from J, leaving 9 bases between. The germline V gene encodes CDR1 MNHEY and CDR2 SVGAGI. CDR3 in amino acids: CASSYSGGHSNQPQHF. The CDR3 bases are TGTGCCAGCAGTTACTCAGGCGGACATAGCAATCAGCCCCAGCATTTT.

This chain uses TRBV5-6 with TRBJ2-3; 10 positions match TRBD1. The J segment lost 3 bases and the V segment lost 1 base, leaving 2 bases of the junction unmatched. CDR3 length: 15 residues. Germline-derived CDR1 and CDR2 are SGHDT and YYEEEE. This CDR3 is CASSLRQGATDTQYF. The CDR3 coding sequence is TGTGCCAGCAGCTTGAGACAGGGGGCAACAGATACGCAGTATTTT.

The CDR3 coding sequence is TGTGCCAGCAGTTACCGCAGGGGTACCGGGGCCAACGTCCTGACTTTC. Protein sequence: CASSYRRGTGANVLTF. The chain recombines TRBV6-6 with TRBJ2-6; D is perhaps TRBD1 (6 bases). Germline V CDR1 and CDR2: MNHNY, SVGAGI (reference sequence). CDR3 length: 16 residues. V lost 2 bases to trimming and J lost 4 bases, with 12 bases between them.

This clone was seen a handful of times. The chain's CDR3 is CASSLDGTATGELFF. The CDR3 DNA follows: TGCGCCAGCAGCTTGGATGGGACTGCAACCGGGGAGCTGTTTTTT. The rearrangement joins TRBV5-1 to TRBJ2-2; tentative D call: TRBD2 (6 bases). The CDR3 consists of 15 residues. V was shortened by 0 bases and J by 5 bases, with 11 bases between the two germline ends. The V gene's germline CDR1 is SGHRS and CDR2 YFSETQ.